This is a list of T cell receptor beta chains from one sample in a study of cytomegalovirus exposure and HLA in healthy donors. Data came from immunoSEQ multiplex PCR; TCRdb stores just in-frame clones and leaves some out. The sample shows some 150,000 clones, 82% of them seen only once. Sequencing used PBMCs. Receptors were obtained from a man aged 30 to 45 in good health and CMV-seropositive. Each CDR3 is given with its conserved first and last residue. The D gene is left open where the match is weak. Expanded clones are given a class, and other clones once, few, many or no size at all.

abundance	v_gene	d_gene	j_gene	CDR3aa	CDR3nt
.	TRBV11-2	TRBD2	TRBJ2-1	CASSSPRSGGNNEQFF	TGTGCCAGCAGCTCCCCCCGTAGCGGGGGTAACAATGAGCAGTTCTTC
.	TRBV10-3	TRBD2	TRBJ2-3	CAIEKGTSGTQYF	TGTGCCATCGAAAAGGGGACTAGCGGTACGCAGTATTTT
.	TRBV5-1	.	TRBJ2-3	CASSELGGSTDTQYF	TGCGCCAGCAGTGAACTAGGGGGTTCAACAGATACGCAGTATTTT
.	TRBV28	.	TRBJ2-5	CASSWAETQYF	TGTGCCAGCAGTTGGGCCGAGACCCAGTACTTC
.	TRBV9	TRBD2	TRBJ2-2	CASSVVASGGSGELFF	TGTGCCAGCAGCGTAGTAGCTAGCGGGGGATCCGGGGAGCTGTTTTTT
.	TRBV14	.	TRBJ1-1	CASSLQPTVTEAFF	TGTGCCAGCAGCCTTCAACCGACAGTAACTGAAGCTTTCTTT
.	TRBV2	.	TRBJ1-3	CASRAGQMPRSGTIYF	TGTGCCAGCAGGGCGGGGCAAATGCCCCGTTCCGGCACCATATATTTT
.	TRBV2	.	TRBJ1-5	CASRRVGQPQHF	TGTGCCAGCAGGAGGGTGGGTCAGCCCCAGCATTTT
.	TRBV15	TRBD1	TRBJ2-7	CATSRRTGVTYEQYF	TGTGCCACCAGCAGAAGGACAGGGGTGACCTACGAGCAGTACTTC
.	TRBV7-9	.	TRBJ2-7	CASSGGSSYEQYF	TGTGCCAGCAGCGGGGGCAGCTCCTACGAGCAGTACTTC
.	TRBV7-6	.	TRBJ2-3	CASSSVPIAVGGTDTQYF	TGTGCCAGCAGCTCGGTCCCCATAGCGGTTGGGGGTACAGATACGCAGTATTTT
.	TRBV6-1	TRBD1	TRBJ1-2	CASSVQGVDGYTF	TGTGCCAGCAGTGTACAGGGGGTTGATGGCTACACCTTC
.	TRBV11-2	.	TRBJ2-7	CASRPLVSSYEQYF	TGTGCCAGCAGACCACTAGTAAGCTCCTACGAGCAGTACTTC
few	TRBV9	TRBD2	TRBJ2-7	CASSVFSGSSYEQYF	TGTGCCAGCAGCGTCTTTAGCGGGAGCTCCTACGAGCAGTACTTC
.	TRBV25-1	TRBD1	TRBJ2-2	CASSVTGLTGELFF	TGTGCCAGCAGTGTGACAGGGTTGACCGGGGAGCTGTTTTTT
.	TRBV27	.	TRBJ1-5	CASSFLGGASNQPQHF	TGTGCCAGCAGTTTTTTAGGGGGGGCGAGCAATCAGCCCCAGCATTTT
.	TRBV19	TRBD1	TRBJ2-3	CASSDRVNTQYF	TGTGCCAGTAGCGACAGGGTTAATACGCAGTATTTT
.	TRBV5-4	.	TRBJ2-5	CAIRTGQETQYF	TGTGCCATCCGGACGGGACAAGAGACCCAGTACTTC
.	TRBV7-5	.	TRBJ2-4	CVRSLRGRQGHTKNSQYF	TGTGTCAGAAGCCTCAGGGGAAGACAGGGTCACACCAAAAACAGTCAGTACTTC
.	TRBV6-5	TRBD1	TRBJ1-5	CASSRGTDNQPQHF	TGTGCCAGCAGCAGAGGGACAGACAATCAGCCCCAGCATTTT
once	TRBV28	.	TRBJ1-1	CASSPAARVPHTEAFF	TGTGCCAGCAGCCCAGCGGCGAGGGTTCCTCACACTGAAGCTTTCTTT
.	TRBV7-8	TRBD1	TRBJ1-4	CASSYQQGRGEKLFF	TGTGCCAGCAGCTACCAACAGGGGAGAGGGGAAAAACTGTTTTTT
.	TRBV6-5	.	TRBJ2-7	CASSRSLYEQYF	TGTGCCAGCAGTCGCTCACTTTACGAGCAGTACTTC
.	TRBV27	.	TRBJ1-2	CASSPAGLHGYTF	TGTGCCAGCAGTCCAGCAGGGTTGCATGGCTACACCTTC
.	TRBV6-5	.	TRBJ1-1	CASSYSAGRFGAFF	TGTGCCAGCAGTTACTCTGCAGGGAGGTTCGGAGCTTTCTTT
once	TRBV11-1	TRBD1	TRBJ1-6	CASSTGDRGCSPLHF	TGTGCCAGCAGCACTGGGGACAGGGGTTGTTCACCCCTCCACTTT
.	TRBV7-2	.	TRBJ2-5	CASSLGGGLERTQYF	TGTGCCAGCAGCTTAGGGGGCGGATTAGAGCGGACCCAGTACTTC
.	TRBV27	.	TRBJ1-1	CASSFRGMGTEAFF	TGTGCCAGCAGTTTTCGGGGGATGGGGACTGAAGCTTTCTTT
.	TRBV7-9	.	TRBJ2-7	CASSALVGAYEQYF	TGTGCCAGCAGCGCACTGGTAGGAGCCTACGAGCAGTACTTC
.	TRBV20-1	TRBD2	TRBJ2-7	CSAGGRDEQYF	TGCAGTGCTGGCGGGAGGGACGAGCAGTACTTC
.	TRBV4-1	.	TRBJ1-1	CASRNRAGDTEAFF	TGCGCCAGCAGGAACAGGGCCGGGGACACTGAAGCTTTCTTT
.	TRBV7-2	.	TRBJ2-3	CASSLRPSASTDTQYF	TGTGCCAGCAGCTTGAGGCCTAGCGCTAGCACAGATACGCAGTATTTT
.	TRBV6-5	.	TRBJ1-3	CASSPRAVGSIYF	TGTGCCAGCAGTCCCCGCGCTGTCGGGTCCATATATTTT
.	TRBV9	TRBD1	TRBJ1-2	CASRGQGVDYGYTF	TGTGCCAGCAGGGGACAGGGGGTCGACTATGGCTACACCTTC
.	TRBV27	.	TRBJ1-2	CASSLVSQGRDPYGYTF	TGTGCCAGCAGTTTAGTGTCGCAGGGGAGGGATCCATATGGCTACACCTTC
.	TRBV28	TRBD2	TRBJ2-7	CASTPGLASQYF	TGTGCCAGCACCCCGGGACTAGCGTCGCAGTACTTC
.	TRBV6-1	.	TRBJ1-1	CASSVRKPGRGNTEAFF	TGTGCCAGCAGTGTGCGGAAGCCCGGGCGGGGGAACACTGAAGCTTTCTTT
once	TRBV19	.	TRBJ1-5	CASSIWGQGNQPQHF	TGTGCCAGTAGTATATGGGGGCAGGGCAATCAGCCCCAGCATTTT
.	TRBV6-5	TRBD2	TRBJ2-7	CASRLAVGSYEQYF	TGTGCCAGCAGACTAGCGGTCGGCTCCTACGAGCAGTACTTC
.	TRBV5-6	.	TRBJ1-2	CASSRLGQISLHYGYTF	TGTGCCAGCAGCCGACTTGGACAAATTTCACTCCACTATGGCTACACCTTC
.	TRBV6-1	.	TRBJ2-1	CASSERGTNEQFF	TGTGCCAGCAGTGAGCGCGGGACCAATGAGCAGTTCTTC
.	TRBV4-3	.	TRBJ1-2	CASSQDAGGWVGYTF	TGCGCCAGCAGCCAAGATGCTGGGGGGTGGGTGGGCTACACCTTC
.	TRBV29-1	.	TRBJ1-1	CSVIPAGEAFF	TGCAGCGTCATACCGGCGGGAGAAGCTTTCTTT
.	TRBV7-2	.	TRBJ1-5	CASSLTPGVGNQPQHF	TGTGCCAGCAGCTTAACCCCGGGGGTGGGCAATCAGCCCCAGCATTTT
.	TRBV5-5	.	TRBJ2-3	CASSLGPRAQGYADTQYF	TGTGCCAGCAGCTTGGGACCCCGAGCGCAGGGCTACGCAGATACGCAGTATTTT
.	TRBV5-1	.	TRBJ1-2	CASSLVTGRDYGYTF	TGCGCCAGCAGCTTGGTCACCGGGCGGGACTATGGCTACACCTTC
.	TRBV28	TRBD2	TRBJ2-3	CASSPYRLAQSTDTQYF	TGTGCCAGCAGTCCCTACCGACTAGCGCAGAGCACAGATACGCAGTATTTT
.	TRBV5-5	.	TRBJ1-2	CASSLVGGYNYGYTF	TGTGCCAGCAGCTTGGTCGGGGGTTATAACTATGGCTACACCTTC
.	TRBV7-9	.	TRBJ2-2	CASSLRRGGPGELFF	TGTGCCAGCAGCTTACGGCGGGGAGGACCCGGGGAGCTGTTTTTT
.	TRBV6-5	.	TRBJ1-2	CASSPGTNYGYTF	TGTGCCAGCAGTCCAGGGACTAACTATGGCTACACCTTC
.	TRBV28	TRBD1	TRBJ1-5	CASSRQGLSNQPQHF	TGTGCCAGCAGTCGACAGGGGTTGAGCAATCAGCCCCAGCATTTT
once	TRBV6-4	.	TRBJ2-3	CASRRDPGSTKSDTQYF	TGTGCCAGCAGGCGGGACCCCGGGAGCACAAAATCAGATACGCAGTATTTT